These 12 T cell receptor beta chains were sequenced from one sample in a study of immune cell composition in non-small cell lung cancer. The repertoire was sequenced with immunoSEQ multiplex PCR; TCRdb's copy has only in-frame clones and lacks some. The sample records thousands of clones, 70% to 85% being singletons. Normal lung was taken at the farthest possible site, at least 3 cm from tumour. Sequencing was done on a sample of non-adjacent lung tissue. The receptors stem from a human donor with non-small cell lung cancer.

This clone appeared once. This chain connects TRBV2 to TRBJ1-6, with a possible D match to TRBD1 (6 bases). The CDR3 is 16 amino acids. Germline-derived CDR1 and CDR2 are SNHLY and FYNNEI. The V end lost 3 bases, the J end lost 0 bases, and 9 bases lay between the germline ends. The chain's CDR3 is CASSEGASSYNSPLHF. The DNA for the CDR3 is TGTGCCAGCAGTGAGGGGGCGAGCTCCTATAATTCACCCCTCCACTTT.

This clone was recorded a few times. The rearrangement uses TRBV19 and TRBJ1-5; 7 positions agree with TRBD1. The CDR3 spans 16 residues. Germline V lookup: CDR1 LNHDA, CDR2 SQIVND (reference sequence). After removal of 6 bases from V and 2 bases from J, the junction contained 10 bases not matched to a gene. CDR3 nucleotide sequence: TGTGCCAGTAGGACGACCAGAACAGGGGGCAATCAGCCCCAGCATTTT. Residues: CASRTTRTGGNQPQHF.

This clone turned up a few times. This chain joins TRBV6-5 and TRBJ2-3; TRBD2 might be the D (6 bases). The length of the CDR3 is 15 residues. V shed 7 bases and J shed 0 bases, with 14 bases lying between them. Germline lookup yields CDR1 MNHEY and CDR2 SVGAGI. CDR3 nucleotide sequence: TGTGCCAGCACTCCAACTCTAGCGAGCACAGATACGCAGTATTTT. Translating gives CASTPTLASTDTQYF.

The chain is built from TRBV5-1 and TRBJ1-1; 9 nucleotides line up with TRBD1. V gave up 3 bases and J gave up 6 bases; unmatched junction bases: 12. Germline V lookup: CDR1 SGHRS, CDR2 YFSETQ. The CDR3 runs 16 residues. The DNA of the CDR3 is TGCGCCAGCAGCTACGCCCAACAGGGGGCGCTTTCTGAAGCTTTCTTT. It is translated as CASSYAQQGALSEAFF.

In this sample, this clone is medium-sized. The CDR3 region is CASSDGGVRSYGYTF. CDR3 coding DNA: TGTGCCAGCAGTGACGGGGGGGTTCGGAGCTATGGCTACACCTTC. The rearrangement joins TRBV6-1 to TRBJ1-2; possibly TRBD1 for D (5 bases). The CDR3 totals 15 residues. Per the germline V gene, CDR1 is MNHNS and CDR2 is SASEGT. Trimming pared 3 bases from V and 4 bases from J, leaving 15 bases between.

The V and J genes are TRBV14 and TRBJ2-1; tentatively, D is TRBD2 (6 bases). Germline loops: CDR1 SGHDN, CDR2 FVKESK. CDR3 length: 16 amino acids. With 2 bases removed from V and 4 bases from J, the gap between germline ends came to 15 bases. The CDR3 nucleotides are TGTGCCAGCAGCCAATCGGGTCTAGCGTTATACAATGAGCAGTTCTTC. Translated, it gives CASSQSGLALYNEQFF. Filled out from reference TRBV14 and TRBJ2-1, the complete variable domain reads EAGVTQFPSHSVIEKGQTVTLRCDPISGHDNLYWYRRVMGKEIKFLLHFVKESKQDESGMPNNRFLAERTGGTYSTLKVQPAELEDSGVYFCASSQSGLALYNEQFFGPGTRLTVL.

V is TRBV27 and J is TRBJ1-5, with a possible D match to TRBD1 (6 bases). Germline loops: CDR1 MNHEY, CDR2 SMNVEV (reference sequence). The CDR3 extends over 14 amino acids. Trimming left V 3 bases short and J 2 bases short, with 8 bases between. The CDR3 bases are TGTGCCAGCAGTTTGAGACAGGGCAATCAGCCCCAGCATTTT. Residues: CASSLRQGNQPQHF.

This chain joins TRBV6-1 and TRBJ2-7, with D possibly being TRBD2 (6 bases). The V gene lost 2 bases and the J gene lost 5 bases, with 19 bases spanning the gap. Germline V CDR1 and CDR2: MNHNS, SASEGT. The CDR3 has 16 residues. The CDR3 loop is CASSELLWAGRNEQYF. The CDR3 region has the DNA TGTGCCAGCAGTGAATTGCTTTGGGCAGGGAGGAACGAGCAGTACTTC.

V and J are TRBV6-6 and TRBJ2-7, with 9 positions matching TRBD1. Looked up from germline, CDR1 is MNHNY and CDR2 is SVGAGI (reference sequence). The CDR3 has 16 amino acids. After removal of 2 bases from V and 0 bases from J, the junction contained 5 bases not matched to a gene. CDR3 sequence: CASSYLRQGVSYEQYV. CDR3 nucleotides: TGTGCCAGCAGTTACCTTAGACAGGGGGTCTCCTACGAGCAGTACGTC.

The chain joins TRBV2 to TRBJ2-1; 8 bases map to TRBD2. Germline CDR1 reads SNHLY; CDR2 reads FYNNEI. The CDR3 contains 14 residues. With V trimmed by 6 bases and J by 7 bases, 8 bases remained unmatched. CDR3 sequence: CASSFGGRRNEQFF. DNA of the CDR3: TGTGCCAGCAGCTTCGGCGGGAGGCGAAATGAGCAGTTCTTC.

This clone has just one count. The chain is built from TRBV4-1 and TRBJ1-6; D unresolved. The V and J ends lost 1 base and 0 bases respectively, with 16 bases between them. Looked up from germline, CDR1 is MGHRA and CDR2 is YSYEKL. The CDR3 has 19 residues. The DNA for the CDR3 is TGCGCCAGCAGCCAAGCCCGGGTTCCTACGAGCTCCTATAATTCACCCCTCCACTTT. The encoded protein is CASSQARVPTSSYNSPLHF.

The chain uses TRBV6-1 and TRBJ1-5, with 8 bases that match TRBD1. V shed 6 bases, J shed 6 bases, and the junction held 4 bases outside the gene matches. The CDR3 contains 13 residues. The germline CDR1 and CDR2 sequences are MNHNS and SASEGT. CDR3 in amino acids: CASRDRGGQPQHF. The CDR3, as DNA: TGTGCCAGCAGAGACAGGGGTGGTCAGCCCCAGCATTTT.